Each of the 9 T cell receptor beta chains below was sequenced from the same sample in a study of Ad26.COV2.S vaccination and SARS-CoV-2 variants. Sample treatment: some 20 received Ad26.COV2.S at low or high dose, single or two shots; roughly five received placebo; per-sample allocation not given. Samples were taken on day 63 after the first vaccine or placebo injection. Using immunoSEQ multiplex PCR, the repertoire was profiled, and TCRdb retains in-frame clones only, with some absent. Here the sample spans 400,000 to 500,000 clones, approximately 92% being singletons. Sequenced here: peripheral blood, sampled in a trial of Ad26.COV2.S vaccine versus placebo. The receptors were sampled from a person aged 18-65 years who received the Ad26.COV2.S COVID-19 vaccine or a placebo.

The DNA for the CDR3 is TGTGCCAGCAGGCCGGGACTAACCTACAATGAGCAGTTCTTC. This encodes CASRPGLTYNEQFF. V usage is TRBV9 and J usage is TRBJ2-1; 7 bases map to TRBD2. CDR3 length equals 14 residues. Germline lookup yields CDR1 SGDLS and CDR2 YYNGEE. V shed 5 bases and J 2 bases; nucleotides not matched to a gene: 4.

The DNA of the CDR3 is TGTGCCAGCAGCTTAATAGATTCCTATGGCTACACCTTC. Its translation is CASSLIDSYGYTF. The V and J genes are TRBV5-4 and TRBJ1-2; D not resolved. V was pared by 2 bases and J by 4 bases, with 9 bases between. This CDR3 has 13 residues. Looked up from germline, CDR1 is SGHNT and CDR2 is YYREEE (reference sequence).

The CDR3 DNA reads TGTGCCAGTTACCGACAGACAGGGAAGGCCGGGGAGCTGTTTTTT. Encoded protein: CASYRQTGKAGELFF. This sequence joins TRBV19 and TRBJ2-2; the match to TRBD1 covers 7 bases. Per the germline V gene, CDR1 is LNHDA and CDR2 is SQIVND (reference sequence). Unmatched junction bases numbered 12, after V lost 8 bases and J lost 6 bases. CDR3 length: 15 amino acids.

This clone was detected a few times. V gene TRBV7-9 combines with J gene TRBJ2-7, with D uncertain. The CDR3 sequence is 13 residues long. From germline, CDR1 is SEHNR and CDR2 FQNEAQ (reference sequence). V was shortened by 2 bases and J by 0 bases, with 5 bases between the two germline ends. The CDR3 region has the DNA TGTGCCAGCAGCTTAACCCTCTCCTACGAGCAGTACTTC. Protein: CASSLTLSYEQYF.

The chain carries TRBV30 and TRBJ2-5, with TRBD2 as a possible D gene (6 bases). V was trimmed by 2 bases and J by 3 bases, leaving 10 bases between them. CDR1 GTSNPN and CDR2 SVGIG come from the germline V gene (reference sequence). The CDR3 totals 13 residues. The CDR3 DNA is TGTGCCTGGAGTCTGGGACTGAAAGAGACCCAGTACTTC. It yields the protein CAWSLGLKETQYF.

The J gene is TRBJ2-1, the V gene TRBV5-1; possibly TRBD1 for D (5 bases). The germline gives CDR1 SGHRS, CDR2 YFSETQ. The CDR3 is made up of 15 amino acids. Trimming took 2 bases from V and 0 from J, leaving 9 bases between them. The CDR3 DNA reads TGCGCCAGCAGCTTACAGGTGAGCTCCTACAATGAGCAGTTCTTC. Amino acids: CASSLQVSSYNEQFF.

The chain carries TRBV5-1 and TRBJ2-5; the D gene is possibly TRBD1 (6 bases). This CDR3 region has 14 residues. CDR1 and CDR2 from the germline V gene are SGHRS and YFSETQ. Trimming removed 4 bases at V and 4 bases at J, with 14 bases between. CDR3 sequence reads: CASSQPEGGETQYF. The CDR3, as DNA: TGCGCCAGCAGCCAACCTGAAGGGGGAGAGACCCAGTACTTC.

The V gene is TRBV27, the J gene TRBJ1-3; 8 nucleotides match TRBD1. With V trimmed by 5 bases and J by 6 bases, 6 bases remained unmatched. Germline V gene data show CDR1 as MNHEY and CDR2 as SMNVEV (reference sequence). The CDR3 consists of 14 residues. CDR3 residues: CASSRTGIENTIYF. The CDR3 region has the DNA TGTGCCAGCAGTCGGACAGGGATCGAAAACACCATATATTTT.

This chain links TRBV5-1 with TRBJ2-5; TRBD2 matches 11 bases. Unmatched junction bases numbered 6, after V lost 4 bases and J lost 4 bases. Germline loops: CDR1 SGHRS, CDR2 YFSETQ. This CDR3 region has 15 residues. The DNA for the CDR3 is TGCGCCAGCAGCCGTCTAGCGGGGGGAAGAGAGACCCAGTACTTC. Translation gives CASSRLAGGRETQYF. Based on the CDR3 plus reference TRBV5-1 and TRBJ2-5, the full variable domain is KAGVTQTPRYLIKTRGQQVTLSCSPISGHRSVSWYQQTPGQGLQFLFEYFSETQRNKGNFPGRFSGRQFSNSRSEMNVSTLELGDSALYLCASSRLAGGRETQYFGPGTRLLVL.